These 29 T cell receptor beta chains were all obtained from the same sample, sequenced in a study of shared clonotypes between healthy human individuals. Naive CD8 cells lacked CD45RO, underwent positive selection for CCR7 and left out terminally differentiated effector memory CD45RA+ cells. Here immunoSEQ multiplex PCR was the method, and the copy in TCRdb shows in-frame clones only, minus some. The sample includes around 2,000,000 clones, about 95% of them seen just once. Sequencing was performed on naive CD8+ T cells sorted from blood. These TCRs come from a man aged 18 to 30 in good health.

The chain recombines TRBV9 with TRBJ1-6; D is unclear. The V gene lost 0 bases and the J gene lost 9 bases, with 13 bases spanning the gap. Germline V lookup: CDR1 SGDLS, CDR2 YYNGEE. This CDR3 spans 15 amino acids. In nucleotides, the CDR3 is TGTGCCAGCAGCGTAGACGGTGACCTTCGTTCACCCCTCCACTTT. It is translated as CASSVDGDLRSPLHF.

This rearrangement joins TRBV13 to TRBJ2-1; a possible D gene is TRBD2 (6 bases). The germline V gene has CDR1 PRHDT and CDR2 FYEKMQ (reference sequence). Trimming pared 6 bases from V and 9 bases from J, leaving 24 bases between. This CDR3 has 16 amino acids. The chain's CDR3 is CASRVRLEGRDGEQFF. CDR3 bases: TGTGCCAGCAGGGTTAGGTTGGAGGGTAGAGATGGTGAGCAGTTCTTC.

The rearrangement uses TRBV9 and TRBJ2-5; weak D call: TRBD2 (6 bases). Germline V gives CDR1 SGDLS, CDR2 YYNGEE. Trimming took off 4 bases at V and 5 bases at J, with 18 bases between the two ends. This CDR3 comprises 15 residues. CDR3 sequence (DNA): TGTGCCAGCAGCCCCCCTTCGGGGGACTTTGAGACCCAGTACTTC. Residues: CASSPPSGDFETQYF.

The rearrangement links TRBV12-2 to TRBJ2-1. TRBV12-2 is a documented pseudogene. The CDR3 has 16 amino acids. The CDR3 is CASRKLSLGSYNEQFF. The CDR3 nucleotides are TGTGCAAGTCGCAAGCTTTCACTGGGGTCCTACAATGAGCAGTTCTTC.

As concerns this clone: Other DNA sequences in the same sample also yield this CDR3. This chain uses TRBV5-1 with TRBJ2-1, with 10 positions matching TRBD2. The CDR3 runs 15 residues. Losses at the gene ends were 1 base for V and 6 bases for J; bases not matched to a gene: 4. Germline CDR1 and CDR2: SGHRS and YFSETQ. In DNA, the CDR3 is TGCGCCAGCAGCTTGAGACTAGCGGGTCCCAATGAGCAGTTCTTC. As protein: CASSLRLAGPNEQFF.

The chain has TRBV28 and TRBJ2-7, with TRBD2 matching over 7 bases. This CDR3 spans 16 amino acids. After removal of 2 bases from V and 4 bases from J, the junction contained 11 bases not matched to a gene. Looked up from germline, CDR1 is MDHEN and CDR2 is SYDVKM. The CDR3 region has the DNA TGTGCCAGCAGTTTAGGGAGGGAGGCGCTTACGTACGAGCAGTACTTC. Translating gives CASSLGREALTYEQYF.

The rearrangement uses TRBV15 and TRBJ2-1; D may be TRBD1 or TRBD2 (5 bases each). Germline V gene lookup returns CDR1 LNHNV and CDR2 YYDKDF (reference sequence). The V gene lost 1 base and the J gene lost 5 bases, with 12 bases spanning the gap. The CDR3 sequence is 15 residues long. The CDR3 is CATSRVGDGDNEQFF. CDR3 sequence (DNA): TGTGCCACCAGCAGAGTCGGGGACGGTGACAATGAGCAGTTCTTC.

The genes are TRBV27 and TRBJ2-2; 8 bases match TRBD1. CDR3 size: 16 residues. The germline gives CDR1 MNHEY, CDR2 SMNVEV (reference sequence). V gave up 3 bases and J gave up 1 base; unmatched junction bases: 4. CDR3 region: CASSFAGGMNTGELFF. The CDR3 DNA reads as TGTGCCAGCAGTTTTGCAGGGGGCATGAACACCGGGGAGCTGTTTTTT.

Points on this clone: Other DNA sequences in the same sample also yield this CDR3. This sequence joins TRBV20-1 and TRBJ2-1; D gene ambiguous. V was shortened by 0 bases and J by 6 bases, with 3 bases between the two germline ends. The CDR3 runs to 11 residues. CDR1 and CDR2 from the germline V gene are DFQATT and SNEGSKA (reference sequence). The CDR3 loop reads CSARDLNEQFF. The CDR3 region has the DNA TGCAGTGCTAGAGATCTCAATGAGCAGTTCTTC.

V gene TRBV5-6 combines with J gene TRBJ1-1, with D hard to call. V was pared by 1 base and J by 7 bases, with 11 bases between. Per germline, CDR1 SGHDT and CDR2 YYEEEE. The CDR3 loop spans 13 amino acids. CDR3 coding DNA: TGTGCCAGCAGCTTGTTGGGCGGTCTTGAAGCTTTCTTT. It is translated as CASSLLGGLEAFF.

The genes are TRBV9 and TRBJ1-6; the D gene is possibly TRBD1 (5 bases). The CDR3 covers 13 residues. Trimming cost V 3 bases and J 8 bases, with 9 bases left between them. Germline CDR1 reads SGDLS; CDR2 reads YYNGEE. The CDR3 region is CASSDGDDSPLHF. CDR3 bases: TGTGCCAGCAGCGATGGGGACGATTCACCCCTCCACTTT. Complete variable domain (other parts from reference TRBV9 and TRBJ1-6): DSGVTQTPKHLITATGQRVTLRCSPRSGDLSVYWYQQSLDQGLQFLIQYYNGEERAKGNILERFSAQQFPDLHSELNLSSLELGDSALYFCASSDGDDSPLHFGNGTRLTVT.

Of note for this clone: The identical CDR3 is also encoded by other nucleotide sequences in the sample. V usage is TRBV6-5 and J usage is TRBJ1-1, with D perhaps matching TRBD1 (6 bases). The CDR3 length is 14 residues. Germline V CDR1 and CDR2: MNHEY, SVGAGI. Trimming shortened V by 2 bases and J by 3 bases, and 10 bases separated the two germline ends. CDR3: CASSYREGDTEAFF. CDR3 nucleotide sequence: TGTGCCAGCAGTTACCGCGAGGGGGACACTGAAGCTTTCTTT.

CDR3 nucleotide sequence: TGTGCCATCTCGGCAGGGAGCTCTGGAAACACCATATATTTT. This codes for CAISAGSSGNTIYF. This chain joins TRBV6-1 and TRBJ1-3; D is possibly TRBD1 (5 bases). Germline V CDR1 and CDR2: MNHNS, SASEGT. This CDR3 is 14 amino acids long. The V end lost 10 bases, the J end lost 0 bases, and 13 bases lay between the germline ends.

The chain couples TRBV4-1 to TRBJ2-7; 7 bases align to TRBD1. The CDR3 consists of 14 residues. Germline V lookup: CDR1 MGHRA, CDR2 YSYEKL. V gave up 4 bases and J gave up 3 bases; unmatched junction bases: 6. The CDR3 protein is CASSPSWTGYEQYF. DNA of the CDR3: TGCGCCAGCAGCCCTTCCTGGACAGGCTACGAGCAGTACTTC.

The chain has TRBV2 and TRBJ2-7; D unclear. Germline V gene sequence: CDR1 SNHLY, CDR2 FYNNEI. V lost 4 bases, J lost 3 bases, and 13 bases lay in between. The CDR3 has 14 amino acids. CDR3 sequence reads: CASSAHVHIYEQYF. The DNA of the CDR3 is TGTGCCAGCAGTGCCCATGTTCACATCTACGAGCAGTACTTC.

This clone occurred once. A read error may account for a junction end that differs from germline. Other DNA sequences in the same sample also yield this CDR3. The chain couples TRBV7-9 to TRBJ2-7; 9 bases match TRBD2. Germline V gives CDR1 SEHNR, CDR2 FQNEAQ (reference sequence). The CDR3 covers 13 residues. CDR3 DNA: TGTGCCAGCAGTTTAGCGGGAGCCGGGGAGCAGTACTTC. As protein: CASSLAGAGEQYF.

V and J are TRBV5-6 and TRBJ2-1, with TRBD1 as a possible D gene (5 bases). Germline values: CDR1 SGHDT, CDR2 YYEEEE. The CDR3 has 18 amino acids. Trimming removed 3 bases at V and 2 bases at J, with 21 bases between. The CDR3 DNA reads as TGTGCCAGCAGCTCCTGGACGGATTCCCCAGGGCCCTACAATGAGCAGTTCTTC. This encodes CASSSWTDSPGPYNEQFF.

The gene calls are TRBV30 and TRBJ2-3; 11 bases fit TRBD1. The J segment lost 2 bases and the V segment lost 4 bases, leaving 5 bases of the junction unmatched. This CDR3 is built from 15 residues. Germline V CDR1 and CDR2: GTSNPN, SVGIG (reference sequence). CDR3 DNA sequence: TGTGCCTGGATCATGGACAGGGGGCCCACAGATACGCAGTATTTT. This encodes CAWIMDRGPTDTQYF.

This clone is a singleton in its sample. CDR3 region: CASSHDGAEAFF. DNA for the CDR3: TGTGCCAGCAGCCATGACGGGGCTGAAGCTTTCTTT. The V and J genes are TRBV7-9 and TRBJ1-1, with no clear D. V shed 5 bases and J shed 6 bases, with 10 bases lying between them. CDR1 SEHNR and CDR2 FQNEAQ come from the germline V gene (reference sequence). This CDR3 has 12 amino acids.

This chain connects TRBV5-8 to TRBJ2-5; D possibly corresponds to TRBD2 (6 bases). The germline gives CDR1 SGHTS, CDR2 YDEGEE. Deletions cut 1 base from V and 4 bases from J, with 20 bases between. The CDR3 runs to 17 residues. CDR3 sequence reads: CASSLYWRESPSETQYF. CDR3 nucleotides: TGTGCCAGCAGCTTGTACTGGAGGGAGTCCCCTTCAGAGACCCAGTACTTC.

The count of this clone is one. The chain links TRBV12-5 to TRBJ2-7; D not certain. The CDR3 sequence is 11 residues long. Looked up from germline, CDR1 is LGHNT and CDR2 is FRNRAP. V lost 5 bases to trimming and J lost 4 bases, with 6 bases between them. The chain's CDR3 is CASGPGYEQYF. CDR3 bases: TGTGCTAGTGGTCCCGGGTACGAGCAGTACTTC.

The chain employs TRBV10-3 and TRBJ1-5; D unresolved. The germline V gene has CDR1 ENHRY and CDR2 SYGVKD. V lost 7 bases and J 5 bases, leaving 12 bases between the germline ends. CDR3 length equals 13 residues. The CDR3 coding sequence is TGTGCCATCACCGAATACAGAGATCAGCCCCAGCATTTT. Amino acids: CAITEYRDQPQHF.

With regard to this clone: Other DNA sequences in the sample encode the same CDR3. The J gene is TRBJ2-1, the V gene TRBV7-9; 7 bases fit TRBD1. Per germline, CDR1 SEHNR and CDR2 FQNEAQ (reference sequence). Trimming cost V 4 bases and J 2 bases; bases outside gene matches: 5. CDR3 length equals 15 residues. The DNA of the CDR3 is TGTGCCAGCAGCTCCCGACAGGGACCCTACAATGAGCAGTTCTTC. It specifies CASSSRQGPYNEQFF.

The CDR3 sequence is CASSSLPSSYEQYF. CDR3 DNA: TGTGCCAGCAGTTCCCTCCCGAGCTCCTACGAGCAGTACTTC. The chain couples TRBV6-5 to TRBJ2-7; D remains ambiguous. The CDR3 sequence is 14 residues long. The V gene lost 4 bases and the J gene lost 0 bases, with 10 bases spanning the gap. The germline V gene encodes CDR1 MNHEY and CDR2 SVGAGI.

This chain joins TRBV5-4 and TRBJ2-2; 7 nucleotides agree with TRBD2. The CDR3 totals 16 residues. Germline trimming cut 0 bases from V and 4 bases from J; bases unmatched to any gene: 6. Germline assignment: CDR1 SGHNT and CDR2 YYREEE (reference sequence). CDR3 sequence reads: CASSLDRGSSTGELFF. Written as DNA, the CDR3 is TGTGCCAGCAGCTTGGATCGCGGGAGCAGCACCGGGGAGCTGTTTTTT.

The count of this clone is one. The CDR3 DNA is TGTGCCAGCAGCCCTAATTGGACCCAGTACTTC. Translation: CASSPNWTQYF. J is TRBJ2-5 and V is TRBV7-9; D not certain. Germline CDR1 is SEHNR and CDR2 is FQNEAQ (reference sequence). V was trimmed by 5 bases and J by 7 bases, leaving 8 bases between them. The CDR3 is made up of 11 amino acids.

V usage is TRBV19 and J usage is TRBJ1-2; 9 bases align to TRBD1. This CDR3 contains 15 residues. From germline, CDR1 is LNHDA and CDR2 SQIVND (reference sequence). V lost 0 bases to trimming and J lost 5 bases; unmatched junction nucleotides: 4. The CDR3 DNA reads as TGTGCCAGTAGTATAGAGGGACAGGGAATTTATGGCTACACCTTC. Its protein is CASSIEGQGIYGYTF.

The chain links TRBV15 to TRBJ2-1; maybe TRBD2 (6 bases). The CDR3 runs 17 residues. The germline gives CDR1 LNHNV, CDR2 YYDKDF (reference sequence). The V and J ends lost 0 bases and 6 bases respectively, with 18 bases between them. This CDR3 is CATSRDPFLRETNEQFF. The CDR3 DNA sequence: TGTGCCACCAGCAGAGATCCTTTTCTCCGGGAGACCAATGAGCAGTTCTTC. The variable domain in full, with the rest retrieved from reference TRBV15 and TRBJ2-1, is DAMVIQNPRYQVTQFGKPVTLSCSQTLNHNVMYWYQQKSSQAPKLLFHYYDKDFNNEADTPDNFQSRRPNTSFCFLDIRSPGLGDTAMYLCATSRDPFLRETNEQFFGPGTRLTVL.

The V call is TRBV2, the J call TRBJ2-1, with 8 bases aligning to TRBD1. Germline CDR1 SNHLY, CDR2 FYNNEI. The CDR3 is 13 amino acids. V lost 4 bases, J lost 6 bases, and 2 bases stayed unmatched. The CDR3 here is CASSGTGFNEQFF. The CDR3 nucleotides are TGTGCCAGCAGTGGGACAGGGTTCAATGAGCAGTTCTTC.